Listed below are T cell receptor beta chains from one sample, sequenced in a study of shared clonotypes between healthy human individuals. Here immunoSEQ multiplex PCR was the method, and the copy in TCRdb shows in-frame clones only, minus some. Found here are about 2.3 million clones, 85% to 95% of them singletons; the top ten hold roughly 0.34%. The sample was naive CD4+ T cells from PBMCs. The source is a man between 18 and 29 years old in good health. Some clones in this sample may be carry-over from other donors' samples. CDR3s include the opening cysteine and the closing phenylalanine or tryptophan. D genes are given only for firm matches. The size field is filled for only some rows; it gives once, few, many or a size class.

CASSVWSYNQPQHF | TGTGCCAGCAGCGTCTGGAGCTACAATCAGCCCCAGCATTTT | . | TRBJ1-5 | . | TRBV9
CSAKGAETQYF | TGCAGTGCTAAAGGGGCCGAGACCCAGTACTTC | . | TRBJ2-5 | . | TRBV20-1
CASSRGGGTEAFF | TGTGCCAGCAGTCGCGGTGGGGGGACTGAAGCTTTCTTT | . | TRBJ1-1 | . | TRBV2
CASSLRGGRGSDTQYF | TGTGCCAGCAGCTTAAGGGGCGGGAGAGGTTCAGATACGCAGTATTTT | TRBD2 | TRBJ2-3 | . | TRBV7-3
CASSLLAAGTGELFF | TGCGCCAGCAGCTTGTTGGCCGCTGGGACCGGGGAGCTGTTTTTT | . | TRBJ2-2 | . | TRBV5-1
CASSPRDRGNTEAFF | TGTGCCAGCAGCCCCCGGGACAGAGGGAACACTGAAGCTTTCTTT | TRBD1 | TRBJ1-1 | . | TRBV5-4
CASSGGANVLTF | TGTGCCAGCAGTGGGGGGGCCAACGTCCTGACTTTC | . | TRBJ2-6 | . | TRBV2
CASSPVPDQETQYF | TGCGCCAGCAGCCCGGTGCCCGACCAAGAGACCCAGTACTTC | . | TRBJ2-5 | . | TRBV5-1
CASSLGHTASATNEKLFF | TGCGCCAGCAGCTTGGGACATACAGCTTCTGCAACTAATGAAAAACTGTTTTTT | . | TRBJ1-4 | . | TRBV5-1
CASSTYRPGGTDTQYF | TGTGCCAGCAGCACCTATCGCCCGGGGGGTACAGATACGCAGTATTTT | TRBD2 | TRBJ2-3 | . | TRBV7-9
CASSPRVRTSGPNEQFF | TGTGCCAGCAGCCCCAGAGTCCGGACTAGCGGCCCAAATGAGCAGTTCTTC | TRBD2 | TRBJ2-1 | . | TRBV5-4
CASSPTGTAREQYF | TGTGCCAGCAGCCCCACCGGGACAGCAAGGGAGCAGTACTTC | TRBD1 | TRBJ2-7 | . | TRBV5-4
CASSPGTGKNIQYF | TGTGCCAGCAGCCCAGGGACAGGGAAAAACATTCAGTACTTC | TRBD1 | TRBJ2-4 | . | TRBV28
CAISESTGGNQPQHF | TGTGCCATCAGTGAGTCGACCGGGGGGAATCAGCCCCAGCATTTT | . | TRBJ1-5 | . | TRBV10-3
CATSRSPRGSSYNEQFF | TGTGCCACCAGCAGAAGCCCCCGTGGATCATCCTACAATGAGCAGTTCTTC | . | TRBJ2-1 | . | TRBV15
CASSVGPGQETQYF | TGTGCCAGCAGCGTCGGACCAGGCCAAGAGACCCAGTACTTC | . | TRBJ2-5 | . | TRBV5-5
CASSWQGVAGELFF | TGCGCCAGCAGCTGGCAGGGTGTCGCCGGGGAGCTGTTTTTT | . | TRBJ2-2 | . | TRBV5-1
CASSPFKGDLNTEAFF | TGTGCCAGCTCACCATTTAAAGGGGATCTGAACACTGAAGCTTTCTTT | . | TRBJ1-1 | . | TRBV18
CSVAGLAKGPDTQYF | TGCAGCGTCGCGGGACTAGCGAAGGGCCCAGATACGCAGTATTTT | TRBD2 | TRBJ2-3 | . | TRBV29-1
CASSFRGQGRQPQHF | TGTGCCAGCAGTTTCCGAGGACAGGGCCGTCAGCCCCAGCATTTT | TRBD1 | TRBJ1-5 | . | TRBV27
CARDRDRERLWF | TGTGCCAGAGACCGGGACAGGGAAAGGCTTTGGTTC | TRBD1 | TRBJ2-7 | . | TRBV28
CASSTLGAPSNQPQHF | TGTGCCAGCAGCACCCTCGGGGCTCCCAGCAATCAGCCCCAGCATTTT | . | TRBJ1-5 | . | TRBV7-8
CASRDGLADEQYF | TGTGCCAGCAGGGACGGACTAGCTGACGAGCAGTACTTC | TRBD2 | TRBJ2-7 | . | TRBV2
CASLGAGSSPEAFF | TGTGCCAGTCTGGGGGCAGGGTCGAGCCCTGAAGCTTTCTTT | . | TRBJ1-1 | . | TRBV19
CASSSYRGHWGYTF | TGTGCCAGCAGTTCCTACAGGGGGCATTGGGGCTACACCTTC | TRBD1 | TRBJ1-2 | . | TRBV28
CASSQESGGDTIYF | TGTGCCAGCAGCCAAGAATCGGGGGGGGACACCATATATTTT | . | TRBJ1-3 | . | TRBV4-2
CASQGNGGQPQHF | TGTGCCTCGCAGGGGAATGGTGGTCAGCCCCAGCATTTT | . | TRBJ1-5 | . | TRBV30
CASSPEARHYSYEQYF | TGTGCCAGCAGCCCCGAGGCCCGCCATTATTCCTACGAGCAGTACTTC | . | TRBJ2-7 | once | TRBV7-2
CASSIELAMPYEQYF | TGTGCCAGTAGTATAGAACTAGCCATGCCCTACGAGCAGTACTTC | . | TRBJ2-7 | . | TRBV19
CASSFPGGLAGELFF | TGTGCCAGCAGTTTTCCCGGGGGCCTAGCCGGGGAGCTGTTTTTT | . | TRBJ2-2 | . | TRBV28
CSMWQGGGYTF | TGCAGCATGTGGCAGGGGGGTGGCTACACCTTC | TRBD1 | TRBJ1-2 | . | TRBV29-1
CASSPRAGGSTDTQYF | TGCGCCAGCAGCCCAAGGGCGGGGGGATCCACAGATACGCAGTATTTT | TRBD2 | TRBJ2-3 | . | TRBV5-1
CASSLDRNTEAFF | TGTGCCAGCAGCCTGGACCGGAACACTGAAGCTTTCTTT | . | TRBJ1-1 | . | TRBV9
CASSFNWGRKETQYF | TGTGCCAGCAGCTTCAATTGGGGCAGAAAGGAGACCCAGTACTTC | . | TRBJ2-5 | . | TRBV5-4
CASSLEASFYGYTF | TGCGCCAGCAGCTTGGAGGCCAGCTTCTATGGCTACACCTTC | . | TRBJ1-2 | once | TRBV5-1
CASSLWAGGPGNTIYF | TGTGCCAGCAGTTTATGGGCCGGGGGGCCTGGAAACACCATATATTTT | . | TRBJ1-3 | . | TRBV28
CASSLGLGLAGDEQFF | TGTGCCAGCAGCTTAGGGTTGGGACTAGCGGGAGATGAGCAGTTCTTC | TRBD2 | TRBJ2-1 | . | TRBV11-3
CASSPAPGQAYEQYF | TGTGCCAGCAGCCCAGCGCCGGGGCAGGCCTACGAGCAGTACTTC | . | TRBJ2-7 | . | TRBV11-1
CASSYRPGGPSSKVYEQYF | TGTGCCAGCAGTTACCGTCCGGGCGGACCATCCTCTAAAGTCTACGAGCAGTACTTC | . | TRBJ2-7 | . | TRBV7-9
CASSYSRTGGVEQYF | TGTGCCAGCAGTTACTCGAGGACAGGGGGCGTCGAGCAGTACTTC | TRBD1 | TRBJ2-7 | . | TRBV6-5
CASSLGGLEGADTQYF | TGCGCCAGCAGCTTGGGAGGGCTAGAAGGGGCAGATACGCAGTATTTT | . | TRBJ2-3 | . | TRBV5-1
CASSQVIAETQYF | TGTGCCAGCAGCCAAGTAATCGCCGAGACCCAGTACTTC | . | TRBJ2-5 | . | TRBV14
CASVPQPGGKVFGYTF | TGTGCCAGCGTACCCCAACCAGGGGGGAAGGTTTTTGGCTACACCTTC | TRBD1 | TRBJ1-2 | . | TRBV28
CASSPSGTSAPERQETQYF | TGCGCCAGCAGCCCTAGCGGGACTAGCGCGCCGGAGAGACAAGAGACCCAGTACTTC | TRBD2 | TRBJ2-5 | . | TRBV4-1
CASSLQTSGNEQFF | TGCGCCAGCAGCTTACAGACCTCTGGTAATGAGCAGTTCTTC | . | TRBJ2-1 | . | TRBV5-1
CASSIGGARGQPQHF | TGTGCCAGTAGTATCGGGGGGGCGCGAGGTCAGCCCCAGCATTTT | . | TRBJ1-5 | once | TRBV19
CASSLGRGSYNEQFF | TGTGCCAGCAGCTTAGGACGAGGTTCCTACAATGAGCAGTTCTTC | . | TRBJ2-1 | . | TRBV7-9
CASSFGGRTDTQYF | TGTGCCAGCAGCTTCGGCGGGAGGACAGATACGCAGTATTTT | TRBD2 | TRBJ2-3 | . | TRBV7-8
CASSLAPAGERNTEAFF | TGCGCCAGCAGCTTGGCCCCAGCAGGGGAGAGGAACACTGAAGCTTTCTTT | . | TRBJ1-1 | . | TRBV5-1
CASRTRGQGESPLHF | TGTGCCAGCAGAACTAGGGGACAGGGCGAATCACCCCTCCACTTT | TRBD1 | TRBJ1-6 | . | TRBV4-2
CAIGYSGADTQYF | TGTGCCATCGGTTATAGCGGGGCAGATACGCAGTATTTT | TRBD2 | TRBJ2-3 | . | TRBV10-3
CASSLSLLGGAGGANVLTF | TGCGCCAGCAGCTTGTCCCTACTAGGGGGCGCGGGCGGGGCCAACGTCCTGACTTTC | TRBD1 | TRBJ2-6 | . | TRBV5-1
CASGPSGRAYNEQFF | TGTGCCAGCGGACCTAGCGGGAGGGCCTACAATGAGCAGTTCTTC | TRBD2 | TRBJ2-1 | . | TRBV6-5